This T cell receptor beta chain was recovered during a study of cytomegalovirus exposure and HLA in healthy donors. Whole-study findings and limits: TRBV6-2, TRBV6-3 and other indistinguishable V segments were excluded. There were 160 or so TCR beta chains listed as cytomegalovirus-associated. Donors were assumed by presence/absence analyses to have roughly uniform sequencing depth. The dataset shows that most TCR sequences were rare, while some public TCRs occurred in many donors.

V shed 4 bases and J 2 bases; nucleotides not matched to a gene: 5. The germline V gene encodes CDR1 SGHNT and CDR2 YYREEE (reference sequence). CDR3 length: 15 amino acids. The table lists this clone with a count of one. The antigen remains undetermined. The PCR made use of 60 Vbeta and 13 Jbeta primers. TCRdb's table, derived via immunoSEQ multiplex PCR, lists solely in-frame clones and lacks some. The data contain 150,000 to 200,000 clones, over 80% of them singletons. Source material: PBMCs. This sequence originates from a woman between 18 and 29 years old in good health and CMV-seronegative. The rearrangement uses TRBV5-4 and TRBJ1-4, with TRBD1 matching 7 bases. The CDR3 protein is CASSQRQGTNEKLFF. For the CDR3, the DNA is TGTGCCAGCAGCCAAAGACAGGGCACTAATGAAAAACTGTTTTTT.